These 16 T cell receptor beta chains came from one sample sequenced in a study of T cell responses to AZD1222 COVID-19 vaccine. Data came from immunoSEQ multiplex PCR; TCRdb stores just in-frame clones and leaves some out. The sample lists roughly 150,000 clones, just over 90% occurring once. The material sequenced was peripheral blood, taken on day 0 of AZD1222 vaccination. These receptors came from an adult in good health.

The chain uses TRBV7-9 and TRBJ2-1; D is uncertain. Looked up from germline, CDR1 is SEHNR and CDR2 is FQNEAQ (reference sequence). This CDR3 has 13 amino acids. V was pared by 3 bases and J by 5 bases, with 8 bases between. The CDR3 DNA reads as TGTGCCAGCAGCTTGCTACCGAACAATGAGCAGTTCTTC. Its translation: CASSLLPNNEQFF.

The V gene is TRBV10-3, the J gene TRBJ1-1, with 9 nucleotides matching TRBD1. The CDR3 totals 13 residues. The germline V gene has CDR1 ENHRY and CDR2 SYGVKD. The V gene end was trimmed by 4 bases and the J gene end by 7 bases; junction bases not matched to a gene: 4. The CDR3 DNA sequence: TGTGCCATCAGTGGGACAGGGGCGGTTGAAGCTTTCTTT. Translation: CAISGTGAVEAFF.

V is TRBV27 and J is TRBJ1-4; D is uncertain. Germline CDR1 and CDR2: MNHEY and SMNVEV (reference sequence). The CDR3 is 12 amino acids. The V end lost 5 bases, the J end lost 5 bases, and 6 bases lay between the germline ends. This CDR3 reads CASSGINEKLFF. The CDR3 DNA follows: TGTGCCAGCAGTGGAATAAATGAAAAACTGTTTTTT. Drawing the rest from reference TRBV27 and TRBJ1-4, the complete variable domain is EAQVTQNPRYLITVTGKKLTVTCSQNMNHEYMSWYRQDPGLGLRQIYYSMNVEVTDKGDVPEGYKVSRKEKRNFPLILESPSPNQTSLYFCASSGINEKLFFGSGTQLSVL.

In this sample, this clone turned up once. The chain carries TRBV28 and TRBJ1-4; D is unresolved. V gave up 1 base and J gave up 3 bases, with 9 bases separating them. Per germline, CDR1 MDHEN and CDR2 SYDVKM. This CDR3 spans 15 amino acids. The CDR3 protein is CASSLLQPSNEKLFF. The CDR3 nucleotides are TGTGCCAGCAGTTTATTACAGCCTTCTAATGAAAAACTGTTTTTT.

This clone is a singleton in its sample. The chain is built from TRBV12-3 or TRBV12-4 and TRBJ1-6; D might be TRBD1 (5 bases). V shed 7 bases and J shed 9 bases, with 13 bases lying between them. The CDR3 loop spans 13 amino acids. The CDR3 nucleotides are TGTGCCAGCACCGGGACCGCGGCTTCACCCCTCCACTTT. This gives the protein CASTGTAASPLHF.

This sequence joins TRBV28 and TRBJ2-7; no firm D call. The CDR3 has 14 amino acids. The V end lost 7 bases, the J end lost 5 bases, and 18 bases lay between the germline ends. The germline gives CDR1 MDHEN, CDR2 SYDVKM. The CDR3 here is CASNPPGRWDEQYF. CDR3 DNA: TGTGCCAGCAACCCCCCGGGCAGGTGGGACGAGCAGTACTTC.

J is TRBJ1-2 and V is TRBV29-1; unclear D gene. Per the germline V gene, CDR1 is SQVTM and CDR2 is ANQGSEA. This CDR3 contains 13 residues. V gave up 7 bases and J gave up 7 bases, with 19 bases separating them. CDR3 coding DNA: TGCAGCGCTTATAGACGCGGCGTGAGTGGCTACACCTTC. The encoded protein is CSAYRRGVSGYTF. Full variable domain (remainder filled in from reference TRBV29-1 and TRBJ1-2): SAVISQKPSRDICQRGTSLTIQCQVDSQVTMMFWYRQQPGQSLTLIATANQGSEATYESGFVIDKFPISRPNLTFSTLTVSNMSPEDSSIYLCSAYRRGVSGYTFGSGTRLTVV.

The gene calls are TRBV7-2 and TRBJ2-2; 7 nucleotides agree with TRBD1. From germline, CDR1 is SGHTA and CDR2 FQGNSA. This CDR3 has 16 residues. Trimming at V came to 7 bases and at J to 9 bases, leaving 17 bases not matched to a gene. The CDR3 DNA sequence: TGTGCCAGCAAACAAGCCGAGACAGGGTTTCCGAGGGAGCTGTTTTTT. Translation gives CASKQAETGFPRELFF.

This rearrangement joins TRBV7-9 to TRBJ2-7, with unresolved D. The CDR3 has 17 residues. Trimming took off 0 bases at V and 3 bases at J, with 18 bases between the two ends. Germline values: CDR1 SEHNR, CDR2 FQNEAQ (reference sequence). As DNA, the CDR3 is TGTGCCAGCAGCTTAGCTGACGCAACAGATAGATACTACGAGCAGTACTTC. This encodes CASSLADATDRYYEQYF.

The CDR3 reads CASSKSYEQYF. In DNA form, the CDR3 reads TGTGCCAGCAGTAAGTCCTACGAGCAGTACTTC. The genes are TRBV12-3 or TRBV12-4 and TRBJ2-7; the D is unclear. Between the trimmed V and J ends, which lost 5 bases and 1 base, there was a span of 3 bases. This CDR3 spans 11 amino acids.

V usage is TRBV5-1 and J usage is TRBJ2-2; 10 bases are a match to TRBD1. V was clipped by 4 bases and J by 4 bases; unmatched bases: 4. CDR1 and CDR2 from the germline V gene are SGHRS and YFSETQ. CDR3 size: 15 residues. DNA of the CDR3: TGCGCCAGCAGCCCAGGGACAGGGGTCACCGGGGAGCTGTTTTTT. It is translated as CASSPGTGVTGELFF.

The chain combines TRBV24-1 with TRBJ2-1, with D possibly being TRBD1 (6 bases). CDR1 and CDR2 (germline): KGHDR, SFDVKD. The CDR3 totals 13 residues. V shed 5 bases and J shed 10 bases, with 14 bases lying between them. The CDR3 sequence is CATSAPNQGEQFF. The CDR3 region has the DNA TGTGCCACCAGTGCGCCTAACCAGGGGGAGCAGTTCTTC.

The chain joins TRBV7-9 to TRBJ2-5; TRBD2 aligns across 14 bases. CDR1 is SEHNR, CDR2 FQNEAQ, per germline (reference sequence). V trimming: 3 bases; J trimming: 5 bases; junction bases outside the gene matches: 8. The CDR3 length is 17 residues. The CDR3 coding sequence is TGTGCCAGCAGCTTTCGACTAGCGGGAGGGCCAGGGGAGACCCAGTACTTC. This codes for CASSFRLAGGPGETQYF. Using reference TRBV7-9 and TRBJ2-5 for the parts outside the CDR3, the full variable domain is DTGVSQNPRHKITKRGQNVTFRCDPISEHNRLYWYRQTLGQGPEFLTYFQNEAQLEKSRLLSDRFSAERPKGSFSTLEIQRTEQGDSAMYLCASSFRLAGGPGETQYFGPGTRLLVL.

This chain's CDR3 is CATSDPTGPRETQYF. In DNA, the CDR3 is TGTGCCACCAGTGACCCCACAGGGCCCCGAGAGACCCAGTACTTC. The rearrangement links TRBV24-1 to TRBJ2-5; tentatively, D is TRBD1 (6 bases). The germline CDR1 and CDR2 sequences are KGHDR and SFDVKD. CDR3 size: 15 residues. Trimming left V 4 bases short and J 4 bases short, with 15 bases between.

CDR3 sequence (DNA): TGTGCCAGTAGCCCATTGGACGGTCAGCCCCAGCATTTT. Translated: CASSPLDGQPQHF. The chain employs TRBV19 and TRBJ1-5; D ambiguous. The ends were cut back, 6 bases at V and 6 bases at J, with 12 bases in the middle. Germline-derived CDR1 and CDR2 are LNHDA and SQIVND (reference sequence). The CDR3 length is 13 residues. Looking up the rest from reference TRBV19 and TRBJ1-5 gives the full variable domain: DGGITQSPKYLFRKEGQNVTLSCEQNLNHDAMYWYRQDPGQGLRLIYYSQIVNDFQKGDIAEGYSVSREKKESFPLTVTSAQKNPTAFYLCASSPLDGQPQHFGDGTRLSIL.

This rearrangement joins TRBV29-1 to TRBJ2-5; no definite D call. The germline gives CDR1 SQVTM, CDR2 ANQGSEA. V lost 3 bases, J lost 5 bases, and 10 bases lay in between. CDR3 size: 12 residues. The CDR3 is CSVDRPDETQYF. The CDR3 DNA reads TGCAGCGTTGATCGCCCAGATGAGACCCAGTACTTC.